This T cell receptor (beta chain) was observed in a study of early T cells in non-severe SARS-CoV-2 infection. Overall study: Bulk RNA isolated from unsorted whole blood underwent sequencing; chains were not paired. Study observations and caveats: Anti-spike CD8 responses were favored in VDJdb matching, and private and CD4 specificities were missed.

Points on this clonotype: No antigen is known for it.

Researchers attached unique molecular identifiers to individual cDNA molecules. One entry per CDR3 protein, called by TCRdb with MiXCR from the 5' RACE reads. The sample consists of under 50,000 distinct CDR3 sequences, 23% of them appearing once. This sequence was found in an adult who was a healthcare worker with PCR-confirmed SARS-CoV-2 infection or an uninfected control (not recorded which). The sample here was whole blood, taken at baseline.

DNA for the CDR3: TGTGCCAGCAGCCCTGTTCAAGGCCAAGAGACCCAGTACTTC. The encoded protein is CASSPVQGQETQYF. This sequence joins TRBV7-8 and TRBJ2-5; D unclear. The CDR3 sequence is 14 residues long. V lost 5 bases, J lost 1 base, and 11 bases lay in between. Germline loops: CDR1 SGHVS, CDR2 FQNEAQ.